This is a list of T cell receptor beta chains from one sample in a study of shared clonotypes between healthy human individuals. Using immunoSEQ multiplex PCR, the repertoire was profiled, and TCRdb retains in-frame clones only, with some absent. The sample records 2 million to 2.5 million clones, 93% being singletons. Sequenced sample: naive CD4+ T cells from PBMCs. The source of these receptors is a man younger than 35 in good health. Some clones in this sample may be carry-over from other donors' samples. CDR3s leave out the opening cysteine and the closing phenylalanine or tryptophan.

cdr3_length	v_call	j_call	cdr3_aa
11	TRBV6-6	TRBJ1-5	ASSYSNGGPQH
12	TRBV2	TRBJ1-1	ASSSQGADTEAF
15	TRBV5-1	TRBJ2-1	ASFDRGTSGGKNEQF
15	TRBV30	TRBJ2-7	AWSLGGLAGEWEEQY
13	TRBV5-1	TRBJ2-3	ASSDPSGDADTQY
12	TRBV10-2	TRBJ2-2	ASKTSGYTGELF
14	TRBV19	TRBJ2-3	ASSMAGHDGTDTQY
12	TRBV4-3	TRBJ2-1	ASSKQGAYNEQF
16	TRBV5-1	TRBJ2-1	ASRIETGKGSRKGQQF
12	TRBV2	TRBJ1-1	ASSEDRMNTEAF
13	TRBV28	TRBJ2-3	ASRAGRQGVDTQY
12	TRBV5-1	TRBJ2-6	ASQRGDGANVLT
12	TRBV18	TRBJ2-7	ASSPYQSSYEQY
11	TRBV30	TRBJ1-5	AWSRLRGQPQH
11	TRBV11-2	TRBJ2-5	ASAPGSQETQY
12	TRBV9	TRBJ1-1	ASSPGAHGTEAF
11	TRBV28	TRBJ1-5	ASTRDMRQPQH
14	TRBV7-3	TRBJ2-3	ASSLQTSGTTDTQY
13	TRBV28	TRBJ2-2	ASSPGTPYTGELF
12	TRBV28	TRBJ2-7	ASTNSGSVYEQY
11	TRBV19	TRBJ1-4	ASSMETNEKLF
11	TRBV10-2	TRBJ2-7	ASSVDSYYEQY
11	TRBV13	TRBJ1-2	ASSSLANYGYT
13	TRBV5-6	TRBJ2-1	ASSISPQATNEQF
16	TRBV28	TRBJ2-1	ASSSSSGWTGPYNEQF
13	TRBV6-5	TRBJ1-1	ASSSRQGRFAEAF
12	TRBV7-6	TRBJ2-1	ASSSSGPTDEQF